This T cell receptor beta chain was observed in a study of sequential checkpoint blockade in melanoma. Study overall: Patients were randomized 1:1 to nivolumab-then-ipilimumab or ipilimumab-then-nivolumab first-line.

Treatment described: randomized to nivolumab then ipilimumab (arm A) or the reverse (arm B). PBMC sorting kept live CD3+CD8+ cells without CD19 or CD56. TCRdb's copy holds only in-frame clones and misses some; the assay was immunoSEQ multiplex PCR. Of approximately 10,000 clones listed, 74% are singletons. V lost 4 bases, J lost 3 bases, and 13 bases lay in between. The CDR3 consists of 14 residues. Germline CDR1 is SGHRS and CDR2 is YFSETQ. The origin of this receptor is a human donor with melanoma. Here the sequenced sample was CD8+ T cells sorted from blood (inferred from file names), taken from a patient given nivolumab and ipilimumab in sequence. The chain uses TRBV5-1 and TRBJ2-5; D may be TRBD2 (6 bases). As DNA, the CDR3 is TGCGCCAGCAGCGAACTAGCAATTAAAGAGACCCAGTACTTC. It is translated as CASSELAIKETQYF.